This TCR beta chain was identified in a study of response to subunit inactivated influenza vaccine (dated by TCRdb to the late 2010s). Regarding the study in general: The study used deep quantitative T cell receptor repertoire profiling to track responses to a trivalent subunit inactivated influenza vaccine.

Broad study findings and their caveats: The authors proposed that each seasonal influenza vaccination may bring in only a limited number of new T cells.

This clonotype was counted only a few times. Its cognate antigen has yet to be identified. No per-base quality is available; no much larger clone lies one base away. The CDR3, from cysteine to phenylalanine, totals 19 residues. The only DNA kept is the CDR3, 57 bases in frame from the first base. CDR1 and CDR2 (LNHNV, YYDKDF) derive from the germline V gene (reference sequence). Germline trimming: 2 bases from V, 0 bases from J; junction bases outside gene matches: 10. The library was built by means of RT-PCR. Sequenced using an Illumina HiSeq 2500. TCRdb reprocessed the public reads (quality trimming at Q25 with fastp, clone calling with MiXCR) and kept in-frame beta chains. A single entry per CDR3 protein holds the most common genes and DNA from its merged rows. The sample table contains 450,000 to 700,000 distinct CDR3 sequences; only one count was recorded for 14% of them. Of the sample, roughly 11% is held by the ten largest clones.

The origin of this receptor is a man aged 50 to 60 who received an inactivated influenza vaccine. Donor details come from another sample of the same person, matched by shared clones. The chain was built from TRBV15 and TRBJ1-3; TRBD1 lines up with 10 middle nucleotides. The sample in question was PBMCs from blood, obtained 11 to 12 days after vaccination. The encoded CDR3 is CATSRSPGQGSDSGNTIYF. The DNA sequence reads TGTGCCACCAGCAGAAGCCCGGGACAGGGGAGTGACTCTGGAAACACCATATATTTT.